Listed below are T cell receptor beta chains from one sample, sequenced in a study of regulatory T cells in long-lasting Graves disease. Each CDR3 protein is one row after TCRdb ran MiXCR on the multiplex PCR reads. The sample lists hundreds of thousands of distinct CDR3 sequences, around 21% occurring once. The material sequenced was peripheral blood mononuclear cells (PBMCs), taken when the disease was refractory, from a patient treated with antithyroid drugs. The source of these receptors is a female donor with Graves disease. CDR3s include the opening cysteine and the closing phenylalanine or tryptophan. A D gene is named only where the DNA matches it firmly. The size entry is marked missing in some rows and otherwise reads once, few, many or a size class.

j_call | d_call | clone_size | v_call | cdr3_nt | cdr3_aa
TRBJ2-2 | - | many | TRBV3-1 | TGTGCCAGCAGCCAGAATATCGGGGAGCTGTTTTTT | CASSQNIGELFF
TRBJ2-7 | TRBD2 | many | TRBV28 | TGTGCCAGCATTTCGCTAGCGGGGGTCTACGAGCAGTACTTC | CASISLAGVYEQYF
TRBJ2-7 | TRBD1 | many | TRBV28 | TGTGCCAGCAGCCTTCCCGGGACAGGGGGCGACGAGCAGTACTTC | CASSLPGTGGDEQYF
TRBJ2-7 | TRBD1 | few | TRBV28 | TGTGCCAGCAGCTCGGGTTCGGGACAGGGAAGTTACGAGCAGTACTTC | CASSSGSGQGSYEQYF
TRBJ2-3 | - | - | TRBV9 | TGTGCCAGCAGCAAACACGGGGAATGGGTTGATACGCAGTATTTT | CASSKHGEWVDTQYF
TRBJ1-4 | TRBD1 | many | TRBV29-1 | TGCAGCGTTAATCTTCCGGGACAGTCGAATGAAAAACTGTTTTTT | CSVNLPGQSNEKLFF
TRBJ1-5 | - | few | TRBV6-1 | TGTGCCAGCAGTGACGGAGTGGGGTGGCCCCAGCATTTT | CASSDGVGWPQHF
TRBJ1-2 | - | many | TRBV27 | TGTGCCAGCAGTTTATTCGCAGGGTCTGATGGCTACACCTTC | CASSLFAGSDGYTF
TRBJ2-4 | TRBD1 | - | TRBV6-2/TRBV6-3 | TGTGCCAGCAGTGAAGCGGACAGGGGGCTTGTCATTCAGTACTTC | CASSEADRGLVIQYF
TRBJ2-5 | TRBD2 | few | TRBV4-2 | TGTGCCAGCAGCCAGCGGGAGGACCAAGAGACCCAGTACTTC | CASSQREDQETQYF
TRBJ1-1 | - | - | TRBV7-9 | TGTGCCAGCAGCTTAGGGGGGACTCCAGCTTTCTTT | CASSLGGTPAFF
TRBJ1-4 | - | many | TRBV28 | TGTGCCAGCAGTTCGCTCGTTTGGGGGAAGGGCGAAAAACTGTTTTTT | CASSSLVWGKGEKLFF
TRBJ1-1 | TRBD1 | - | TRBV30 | TGTGCCTGGAGTGCTTTAGGGGGCAACACTGAAGCTTTCTTT | CAWSALGGNTEAFF
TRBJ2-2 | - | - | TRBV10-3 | TGTGCCATCAGTGAGACTAGCCCGCTCACCGGGGAGCTGTTTTTT | CAISETSPLTGELFF
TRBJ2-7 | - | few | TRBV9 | TGTGCCAGCAGCGTAGATCTTTTAGGGCCCGAGCAGTACTTC | CASSVDLLGPEQYF
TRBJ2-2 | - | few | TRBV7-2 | TGTGCCAGCAGCCCCGGAAGGGTCGGGGAGCTGTTTTTT | CASSPGRVGELFF
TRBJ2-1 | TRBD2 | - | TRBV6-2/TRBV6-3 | TGTGCCAGCAGATATTTTGGGACTAGCGGATCCAATGAGCAGTTCTTC | CASRYFGTSGSNEQFF